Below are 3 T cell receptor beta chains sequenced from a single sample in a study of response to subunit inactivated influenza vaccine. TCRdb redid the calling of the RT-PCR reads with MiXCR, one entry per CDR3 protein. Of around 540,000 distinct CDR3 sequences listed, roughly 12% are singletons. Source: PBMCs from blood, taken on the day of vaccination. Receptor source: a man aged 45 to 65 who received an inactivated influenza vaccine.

The CDR3 DNA reads as TGTGCCAGCAGTCACTTGGCGGGACCGGGTCCATATGGCTACACCTTC. It yields the protein CASSHLAGPGPYGYTF. This chain joins TRBV27 and TRBJ1-2; TRBD1 is a possible D gene (5 bases). Trimming took 5 bases from V and 5 from J, leaving 21 bases between them. Germline V CDR1 and CDR2: MNHEY, SMNVEV (reference sequence). CDR3 length: 16 residues.

CDR3 protein: CASTNRGLNTGELFF. Written as DNA, the CDR3 is TGTGCCAGCACTAATCGGGGTTTGAACACCGGGGAGCTGTTTTTT. The chain has TRBV12-3 or TRBV12-4 and TRBJ2-2; a possible D gene is TRBD2 (5 bases). V was shortened by 7 bases and J by 1 base, with 13 bases between the two germline ends. The CDR3 has 15 amino acids.

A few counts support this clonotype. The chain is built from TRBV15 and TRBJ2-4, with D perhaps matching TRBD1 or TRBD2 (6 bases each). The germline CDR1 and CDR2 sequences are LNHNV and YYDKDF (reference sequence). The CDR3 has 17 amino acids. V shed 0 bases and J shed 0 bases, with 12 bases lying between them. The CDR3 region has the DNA TGTGCCACCAGCAGAGAGACGGGGGCCCTAGCCAAAAACATTCAGTACTTC. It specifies CATSRETGALAKNIQYF.